This entry lists 25 T cell receptor beta chains sequenced from one sample in a study of spatial heterogeneity in lung cancer. Overall study findings and caveats: Expanded alpha and beta TCR counts within tumors tracked tumor mutation counts.

These receptors have no identified antigens. Time point specified: sample taken at primary tumor resection. TCRdb itself ran the 5' RACE reads through MiXCR, one entry per CDR3 protein. The data hold some 6,000 distinct CDR3 sequences, with about 14% observed a single time. The material was lung tumor tissue, obtained at surgery. These receptors all come from a male donor with early-stage non-small cell lung cancer.

This clonotype is medium-sized. This beta chain came through as a stray read in a library set up for alpha chains, and its size says little. The rearrangement uses TRBV7-8 and TRBJ1-5, with D possibly TRBD1 on 5 matching bases. The V gene's germline CDR1 is SGHVS and CDR2 FQNEAQ. CDR3 length: 16 amino acids. V was shortened by 2 bases and J by 10 bases, with 21 bases between the two germline ends. The CDR3 loop reads CASSLSTGFTISPQHF. The CDR3 region has the DNA TGTGCCAGCAGCTTATCAACAGGATTCACAATCAGCCCCCAGCATTTT.

This clonotype was counted ten times or more. Since the library was made to target alpha chains, this beta chain is a stray read and its abundance is not meaningful. J is TRBJ2-7 and V is TRBV10-2; 7 bases line up with TRBD1. J lost 7 bases, V lost 0 bases, and 6 bases had no gene match. From germline, CDR1 is WSHSY and CDR2 SAAADI. This CDR3 has 14 residues. The CDR3: CASSESRQGREQYF. The CDR3 DNA is TGCGCCAGCAGTGAGTCGCGACAGGGTAGGGAGCAGTACTTC.

This clonotype qualifies as medium-sized. With the library built for alpha chains, this beta chain is off target and its frequency is not meaningful. J is TRBJ2-1 and V is TRBV5-4; TRBD2 agrees at 10 bases. The V gene end was trimmed by 1 base and the J gene end by 8 bases; junction bases not matched to a gene: 9. CDR1 and CDR2 (germline): SGHNT, YYREEE (reference sequence). The CDR3 runs 16 residues. For the CDR3, the DNA is TGTGCCAGCAGCTTGCGGCTAGCGGGAGTGGGCCATGAGCAGTTCTTC. Protein sequence: CASSLRLAGVGHEQFF.

This clonotype came up many times. This beta chain turned up in a library designed for alpha chains; as an off-target read, its abundance says little. J is TRBJ2-1 and V is TRBV13; TRBD2 aligns across 8 bases. V shed 4 bases and J 0 bases; nucleotides not matched to a gene: 5. Germline V gene sequence: CDR1 PRHDT, CDR2 FYEKMQ (reference sequence). The CDR3 covers 16 residues. CDR3 nucleotides: TGTGCCAGCAGCTCTTACGGGAGGGCCTCCTACAATGAGCAGTTCTTC. The encoded protein is CASSSYGRASYNEQFF.

This clonotype was seen more than once but under ten times. This beta chain turned up in a library designed for alpha chains; as an off-target read, its abundance says little. The V call is TRBV2, the J call TRBJ2-3, with D unclear. V lost 3 bases to trimming and J lost 1 base, with 8 bases between them. From germline, CDR1 is SNHLY and CDR2 FYNNEI. The CDR3 length is 14 residues. The CDR3 sequence: CASSDQRGTDTQYF. CDR3 DNA sequence: TGTGCCAGCAGTGATCAGCGTGGCACAGATACGCAGTATTTT. The variable domain in full, with the rest retrieved from reference TRBV2 and TRBJ2-3, is EPEVTQTPSHQVTQMGQEVILRCVPISNHLYFYWYRQILGQKVEFLVSFYNNEISEKSEIFDDQFSVERPDGSNFTLKIRSTKLEDSAMYFCASSDQRGTDTQYFGPGTRLTVL.

By share, this clonotype ranks as medium-sized. This beta chain is a stray sequence in a library constructed for alpha chains; its clone size is not meaningful. This rearrangement joins TRBV20-1 to TRBJ1-6; D is undetermined. This CDR3 contains 11 residues. V lost 2 bases and J 12 bases, leaving 8 bases between the germline ends. The germline V gene encodes CDR1 DFQATT and CDR2 SNEGSKA (reference sequence). Here the CDR3 reads CSARSGGPLHF. Here the CDR3 DNA reads TGCAGTGCTAGATCGGGCGGACCCCTCCACTTT.

By frequency in the sample, this clonotype is medium-sized (0.01 to 0.1%). Since it is a stray read in a library aimed at alpha chains, this beta chain has a size that is not meaningful. The chain links TRBV6-5 to TRBJ1-1, with unresolved D. Trimming removed 6 bases at V and 4 bases at J, with 12 bases between. Germline loops: CDR1 MNHEY, CDR2 SVGAGI. The CDR3 has 13 residues. The CDR3 region is CASRTPSGTEAFF. CDR3 coding DNA: TGTGCCAGCAGAACCCCCAGTGGCACTGAAGCTTTCTTT.

This clonotype was seen ten or more times. This beta chain is an off-target read within a library intended for alpha chains, so its frequency means little. The chain combines TRBV5-1 with TRBJ2-2, with 7 bases that match TRBD1. The J segment lost 5 bases and the V segment lost 9 bases, leaving 4 bases of the junction unmatched. Germline V CDR1 and CDR2: SGHRS, YFSETQ. There are 12 residues in the CDR3. CDR3 protein: CANRGQTGELFF. The DNA for the CDR3 is TGCGCCAACAGGGGACAGACCGGGGAGCTGTTTTTT.

By sample fraction, this clonotype is medium-sized. In a library made to pick up alpha chains, this beta chain is a stray read with a size that means little. The rearrangement joins TRBV13 to TRBJ1-2, with 7 bases aligning to TRBD1. The length of the CDR3 is 14 residues. The germline gives CDR1 PRHDT, CDR2 FYEKMQ (reference sequence). Trimming took 4 bases from V and 8 from J; bases not matched to a gene: 10. The CDR3 bases are TGTGCCAGCAGCTCTTACAGGGGAGTGGGAGGCTACACCTTC. Its protein is CASSSYRGVGGYTF.

In the case of this clonotype: The size of this beta chain means little, since it is a stray read in a library made for alpha chains. V gene TRBV5-1 combines with J gene TRBJ1-2, with D tentatively TRBD1 (6 bases). Germline V lookup: CDR1 SGHRS, CDR2 YFSETQ. Between the trimmed V and J ends, which lost 4 bases and 0 bases, there was a span of 13 bases. The CDR3 has 15 residues. The CDR3 reads CASSPQGRANYGYTF. The CDR3 nucleotides are TGCGCCAGCAGCCCCCAGGGGCGAGCTAACTATGGCTACACCTTC.

By share, this clonotype counts as medium-sized. This beta chain is an off-target read within a library intended for alpha chains, so its frequency means little. V and J are TRBV7-9 and TRBJ2-2; D unclear. The CDR3 runs to 13 residues. V lost 5 bases and J 1 base, leaving 5 bases between the germline ends. The germline V gene encodes CDR1 SEHNR and CDR2 FQNEAQ (reference sequence). CDR3 sequence (DNA): TGTGCCAGCAGCAAGAAGAACACCGGGGAGCTGTTTTTT. This encodes CASSKKNTGELFF.

This clonotype is labeled as medium-sized (0.01 to 0.1%). This beta chain is a stray read from a library made for alpha chains; its abundance is not meaningful. The chain couples TRBV6-5 to TRBJ2-1, with 7 nucleotides matching TRBD2. The CDR3 extends over 13 amino acids. Per the germline V gene, CDR1 is MNHEY and CDR2 is SVGAGI. With 4 bases clipped from V and 11 bases from J, the junction kept 8 bases outside the gene matches. The CDR3 region has the DNA TGTGCCAGCAGTTCCCGAGCGGGATCCCAGCAGTTCTTC. Translated: CASSSRAGSQQFF.

This clonotype was found many times. In a library made to pick up alpha chains, this beta chain is a stray read with a size that means little. V and J are TRBV7-2 and TRBJ2-1, with 13 nucleotides matching TRBD2. The CDR3 spans 15 residues. V shed 5 bases and J 7 bases; nucleotides not matched to a gene: 5. Germline CDR1 SGHTA, CDR2 FQGNSA. CDR3 protein: CASSPPTSGRNEQFF. The CDR3 bases are TGTGCCAGCAGCCCTCCGACTAGCGGGAGGAATGAGCAGTTCTTC. The whole variable domain, filled in from reference TRBV7-2 and TRBJ2-1, reads GAGVSQSPSNKVTEKGKDVELRCDPISGHTALYWYRQSLGQGLEFLIYFQGNSAPDKSGLPSDRFSAERTGGSVSTLTIQRTQQEDSAVYLCASSPPTSGRNEQFFGPGTRLTVL.

This clonotype is hyperexpanded (1% or more) within its sample. This beta chain was picked up by a library intended for alpha chains and is off target, so its count carries little meaning. The V and J genes are TRBV28 and TRBJ2-4, with D unclear. The CDR3 contains 15 residues. V gave up 0 bases and J gave up 0 bases, with 6 bases separating them. Germline V gene data show CDR1 as MDHEN and CDR2 as SYDVKM. The chain's CDR3 is CASSLWPLAKNIQYF. In DNA, the CDR3 is TGTGCCAGCAGTTTATGGCCCCTAGCCAAAAACATTCAGTACTTC.

Worth noting for this clonotype: This beta chain lies outside the target of a library built for alpha chains; its clone size means little. The chain combines TRBV5-1 with TRBJ2-2, with 11 bases matching TRBD2. Germline CDR1 reads SGHRS; CDR2 reads YFSETQ. The CDR3 sequence is 15 residues long. V was pared by 4 bases and J by 3 bases, with 2 bases of the junction left unmatched. The CDR3 nucleotides are TGCGCCAGCAGCCTGGGACTAGCGGACACCGGGGAGCTGTTTTTT. As protein: CASSLGLADTGELFF.

By sample share, this clonotype is medium-sized. The library was built for alpha chains, so this beta chain is an off-target read and its size means little. V gene TRBV28 combines with J gene TRBJ1-6; the D gene is possibly TRBD1 (5 bases). Germline-derived CDR1 and CDR2 are MDHEN and SYDVKM. Trimming shortened V by 7 bases and J by 7 bases, and 20 bases separated the two germline ends. The CDR3 has 16 amino acids. The CDR3 DNA sequence: TGTGCCAGCAAGGGTGCCGGGACCCCTCGGAATTCACCCCTCCACTTT. Amino acid sequence: CASKGAGTPRNSPLHF. Combining the CDR3 with reference TRBV28 and TRBJ1-6 gives the whole variable domain DVKVTQSSRYLVKRTGEKVFLECVQDMDHENMFWYRQDPGLGLRLIYFSYDVKMKEKGDIPEGYSVSREKKERFSLILESASTNQTSMYLCASKGAGTPRNSPLHFGNGTRLTVT.

This clonotype came up many times. Since it is a stray read in a library aimed at alpha chains, this beta chain has a size that is not meaningful. The chain recombines TRBV9 with TRBJ1-3; D call uncertain. Trimming took 0 bases from V and 0 from J, leaving 10 bases between them. In germline, CDR1 is SGDLS, CDR2 YYNGEE. The CDR3 is 16 amino acids. CDR3 amino acids: CASSVGASLSGNTIYF. The CDR3 DNA reads as TGTGCCAGCAGCGTAGGTGCGTCACTCTCTGGAAACACCATATATTTT.

This clonotype was recorded many times. This beta chain came through as a stray read in a library set up for alpha chains, and its size says little. The rearrangement uses TRBV28 and TRBJ2-5, with TRBD2 as a possible D gene (5 bases). The germline CDR1 and CDR2 sequences are MDHEN and SYDVKM. Trimming left V 5 bases short and J 1 base short, with 5 bases between. The CDR3 length is 12 residues. The CDR3 loop is CASSSGQETQYF. The CDR3, as DNA: TGTGCCAGCAGTAGCGGCCAAGAGACCCAGTACTTC.

To note about this clonotype: This beta chain represents an off-target read in a library built for alpha chains; its size is of limited meaning. The chain couples TRBV13 to TRBJ2-7, with D uncertain. Germline values: CDR1 PRHDT, CDR2 FYEKMQ (reference sequence). The CDR3 consists of 16 residues. With 0 bases removed from V and 3 bases from J, the gap between germline ends came to 15 bases. The CDR3, as DNA: TGTGCCAGCAGCTTAGGATTTCTGGTCAGGAGCTACGAGCAGTACTTC. Translation: CASSLGFLVRSYEQYF.

This clonotype has a count of ten or more. This beta chain is off target for a library built for alpha chains, so its abundance means little. The chain links TRBV6-2 or TRBV6-3 to TRBJ2-7, with 8 bases identical to TRBD1. The ends lost 2 bases at V and 4 bases at J; junction bases unmatched: 10. Germline CDR1 MNHEY, CDR2 SVGEGT. This CDR3 contains 16 residues. The CDR3 region is CASSYMDRVRGYEQYF. The CDR3 bases are TGTGCCAGCAGTTACATGGACAGGGTAAGGGGTTACGAGCAGTACTTC.

At least ten counts were recorded for this clonotype. The library was designed around alpha chains, so this beta chain is a stray read whose abundance carries little weight. The rearrangement links TRBV12-3 or TRBV12-4 to TRBJ2-2; D is undetermined. This CDR3 is 14 amino acids long. The V end lost 3 bases, the J end lost 1 base, and 6 bases lay between the germline ends. The CDR3 here is CASSLLENTGELFF. The CDR3 nucleotides are TGTGCCAGCAGTTTGCTTGAGAACACCGGGGAGCTGTTTTTT.

This clonotype was counted ten times or more. This beta chain lies outside the target of a library built for alpha chains; its clone size means little. The chain employs TRBV11-2 and TRBJ2-1, with D perhaps matching TRBD2 (5 bases). The V end was cut by 5 bases, the J end by 6 bases, with 11 bases between. CDR3 size: 13 residues. Germline V lookup: CDR1 SGHAT, CDR2 FQNNGV. The CDR3 DNA sequence: TGTGCCAGCAGCCGACTAACCGTCAATGAGCAGTTCTTC. Protein sequence: CASSRLTVNEQFF.

This clonotype is classed as medium-sized. Since it is a stray read in a library aimed at alpha chains, this beta chain has a size that is not meaningful. V is TRBV12-3 or TRBV12-4 and J is TRBJ1-6; possibly TRBD1 for D (5 bases). This CDR3 region has 13 residues. Trimming left V 6 bases short and J 5 bases short, with 8 bases between. The CDR3 DNA is TGTGCCAGCAGGCGGGGCGATAATTCACCCCTCCACTTT. This translates into CASRRGDNSPLHF.

This clonotype came up a few times. The library was built for alpha chains, so this beta chain is an off-target read and its size means little. The chain links TRBV4-1 to TRBJ2-7; D could derive from TRBD1 or TRBD2 (5 bases each). This CDR3 is built from 16 residues. Looked up from germline, CDR1 is MGHRA and CDR2 is YSYEKL. The V and J ends lost 0 bases and 4 bases respectively, with 16 bases between them. In DNA, the CDR3 is TGCGCCAGCAGCCAAGAAGAGACGGGGCCCGTATACGAGCAGTACTTC. Amino acids: CASSQEETGPVYEQYF.

This clonotype was observed at least ten times. The library was prepared for alpha chains; this beta chain is a stray read, so its frequency means little. The chain couples TRBV20-1 to TRBJ2-1; D might be TRBD1 (6 bases). The V end lost 6 bases, the J end lost 7 bases, and 16 bases lay between the germline ends. CDR1 and CDR2 from the germline V gene are DFQATT and SNEGSKA (reference sequence). The CDR3 is 13 amino acids. The CDR3 nucleotides read TGCAGTGCCCTCACAGGGTTCCGGAATGAGCAGTTCTTC. This sequence encodes CSALTGFRNEQFF.